Here is one TCR beta chain with its context. Its antigen is not identified. The authors ran a second PCR of about 6 to 11 cycles using a sample-barcoded 5' primer and a J-beta primer mix. CDR3-containing paired-end reads numbered at least 2.5 million in each sample. TCRdb fed the 5' RACE reads into MiXCR, producing one record per CDR3 protein. The repertoire holds about 780,000 distinct CDR3 sequences, with 46% as singletons. The data were taken from a study of blood T cells in healthy people across ages. Across the study: In model experiments, template switching was able to capture about one barcoded beta molecule for every two T cells that were present. General observations from the study: Using unsorted PBMCs precluded a conclusive naive versus antigen-experienced comparison.

Per germline, CDR1 SGHRS and CDR2 YFSETQ. The CDR3 sequence is 20 residues long. J gave up 8 bases and V 4 bases, and 20 bases lay outside the gene matches. The origin of this receptor is a man older than 75 in good health. The chain links TRBV5-1 to TRBJ2-1; 14 nucleotides match TRBD2. The specimen sequenced was blood. DNA of the CDR3: TGCGCCAGCAGCAAAATTTCCGGGACTAGCGGGAGACGGGGCGGGGATGAGCAGTTCTTC. Amino acids: CASSKISGTSGRRGGDEQFF.